The entry below gives a single TCR beta chain sequence along with its context. Its specificity is unknown. V lost 7 bases and J 0 bases, leaving 10 bases between the germline ends. Germline assignment: CDR1 MNHEY and CDR2 SVGAGI. The CDR3 spans 14 residues. The assay was immunoSEQ multiplex PCR, and TCRdb's table has in-frame clones only and misses some. The sample shows about 83,000 clones, about 84% of them seen only once. The data are from a study of T cell responses to AZD1222 COVID-19 vaccine. Findings and limits, study-wide: Just a handful of AZD1222 recipients were seropositive at baseline. Among vaccine-associated CD4 TCRs, coverage spanned spike, with dominance at 160-218 and 743-854.

Sequenced material: peripheral blood, taken on day 0 of AZD1222 vaccination. This TCR was sampled from an adult in good health. The chain couples TRBV6-5 to TRBJ1-5; tentative D call: TRBD1 (5 bases). The CDR3 bases are TGTGCCAGCATCACAGGTTATAGCAATCAGCCCCAGCATTTT. It is translated as CASITGYSNQPQHF.